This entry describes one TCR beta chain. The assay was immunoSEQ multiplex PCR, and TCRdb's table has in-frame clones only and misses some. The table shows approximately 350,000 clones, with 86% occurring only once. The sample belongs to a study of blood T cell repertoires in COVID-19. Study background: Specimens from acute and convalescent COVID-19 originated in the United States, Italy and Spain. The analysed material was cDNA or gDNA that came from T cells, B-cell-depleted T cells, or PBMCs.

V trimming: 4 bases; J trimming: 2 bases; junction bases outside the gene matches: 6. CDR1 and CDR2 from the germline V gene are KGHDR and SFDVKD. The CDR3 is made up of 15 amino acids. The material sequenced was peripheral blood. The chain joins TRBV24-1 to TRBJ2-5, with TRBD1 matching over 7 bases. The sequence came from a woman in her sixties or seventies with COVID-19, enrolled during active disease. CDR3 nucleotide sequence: TGTGCCACCAGTGACTCGGGACAGTTACAAGAGACCCAGTACTTC. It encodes CATSDSGQLQETQYF.